These T cell receptor beta chains were read from a single sample in a study of neurological immune-mediated disorders. TCRdb fed the 5' RACE reads into MiXCR, producing one record per CDR3 protein. This table has approximately 84,000 distinct CDR3 sequences, 3.5% to 5.5% appearing once. The specimen sequenced was PBMCs. The receptors here all came from a woman aged 55-70 years with multiple sclerosis. CDR3s include the opening cysteine and the closing phenylalanine or tryptophan. The D gene is left open where the match is weak. The size entry gives once, few, many or a size class.

>TRBJ1-2|many|-|TRBV2
TGTGCCAGCAGGAAATGGGGAAACTATGGCTACACCTTC
CASRKWGNYGYTF
>TRBJ1-2|medium-sized|-|TRBV2
TGTGCCATCAATGGCGGATATGGGGATGGCTACACCTTC
CAINGGYGDGYTF
>TRBJ2-3|many|-|TRBV7-2
TGTGCCAGCAGCTTAGGGGGCGCCTCATCAGATACGCAGTATTTT
CASSLGGASSDTQYF
>TRBJ2-7|many|-|TRBV20-1
TGCAGTGCTAGGCGGACAACCTACGAGCAGTACTTC
CSARRTTYEQYF
>TRBJ1-1|many|-|TRBV20-1
TGCAGTGCTAGAGGGGACCATGAAGCTTTCTTT
CSARGDHEAFF
>TRBJ1-1|many|-|TRBV27
TGTGCCAGCAGTATCGGGGGCACTGAAGCTTTCTTT
CASSIGGTEAFF
>TRBJ2-5|many|-|TRBV12-3/TRBV12-4
TGTGCCAGCAGCCCAGTTGGACAGGGAGGGACAGAGACCCAGTACTTC
CASSPVGQGGTETQYF
>TRBJ2-7|many|-|TRBV20-1
TGCAGTGCTGAGGGCCCGTGGGGGGCTGGGGGGTACGAGCAGTACTTC
CSAEGPWGAGGYEQYF
>TRBJ2-7|once|-|TRBV2
TGTGCCAGCTCCGGAATTGGGTCCTACGAGCAGTACTTC
CASSGIGSYEQYF
>TRBJ1-2|many|-|TRBV27
TGTGCCAGCAGTTCGGGCAGGGGAAGGAATGGCTACACCTTC
CASSSGRGRNGYTF
>TRBJ1-5|many|-|TRBV7-9
TGTGCCAGCAGCAGAGAGAATCAGCCCCAGCATTTT
CASSRENQPQHF